Each of the 31 T cell receptor beta chains below was sequenced from the same sample in a study of cytotoxic CD8 clonotypes in ibrutinib-treated CLL (dated by TCRdb to the early 2020s). The library was built by means of the immunoSEQ multiplex PCR assay. TCRdb obtained this table from immuneACCESS and retained in-frame rearrangements with V and J assigned. These tables miss some clones; where compared with another copy, unresolved V genes account for less than half of the shortfall, and the remainder is unexplained. Present in this sample are approximately 32,000 clones, roughly three quarters of which were seen just once. About a quarter of the sample rests with the top ten. The sequencing here drew on PBMCs, taken before ibrutinib treatment. All receptors come from a human donor with chronic lymphocytic leukemia.

This sequence joins TRBV5-1 and TRBJ2-7; D not certain. Between the trimmed V and J ends, which lost 1 base and 4 bases, there was a span of 6 bases. Per the germline V gene, CDR1 is SGHRS and CDR2 is YFSETQ. This CDR3 spans 12 amino acids. CDR3 sequence: CASSLHSYEQYF. The CDR3 bases are TGCGCCAGCAGCTTGCATAGTTACGAGCAGTACTTC.

The genes are TRBV6-4 and TRBJ1-6; the D gene is possibly TRBD1 (6 bases). Trimming pared 4 bases from V and 9 bases from J, leaving 10 bases between. CDR3 length equals 13 residues. Germline V gene sequence: CDR1 MRHNA, CDR2 SNTAGT. The CDR3 here is CASSAEQGSPLHF. CDR3 DNA: TGTGCCAGCAGTGCTGAACAGGGTTCACCCCTCCACTTT.

V gene TRBV5-6 combines with J gene TRBJ2-3; 7 nucleotides align to TRBD2. Germline assignment: CDR1 SGHDT and CDR2 YYEEEE. The V gene end was trimmed by 2 bases and the J gene end by 6 bases; junction bases not matched to a gene: 9. The CDR3 consists of 15 residues. The CDR3 loop is CASSFPRLAHDTQYF. The CDR3 coding sequence is TGTGCCAGCAGCTTTCCCAGACTAGCCCACGATACGCAGTATTTT.

This clone has a handful of counts. The chain is built from TRBV5-1 and TRBJ1-1, with a tentative D call TRBD1 (5 bases). Germline CDR1 reads SGHRS; CDR2 reads YFSETQ. The V end was cut by 1 base, the J end by 4 bases, with 8 bases between. This CDR3 is built from 13 residues. The CDR3 reads CASSLTTVTEAFF. Here the CDR3 DNA reads TGCGCCAGCAGCTTGACGACAGTCACTGAAGCTTTCTTT.

The V gene is TRBV18, the J gene TRBJ2-3; 11 bases map to TRBD1. With V trimmed by 6 bases and J by 5 bases, 4 bases remained unmatched. The germline CDR1 and CDR2 sequences are KGHSH and LQKENI. This CDR3 contains 14 residues. CDR3 loop: CASSFGTGGDTQYF. CDR3 in DNA: TGTGCCAGCTCCTTCGGGACAGGGGGAGATACGCAGTATTTT.

The J gene is TRBJ2-7, the V gene TRBV5-6; the D gene is possibly TRBD2 (5 bases). The CDR3 length is 14 residues. V dropped 3 bases and J dropped 3 bases, with 13 bases sitting between them. Germline V lookup: CDR1 SGHDT, CDR2 YYEEEE. For the CDR3, the DNA is TGTGCCAGCAGCTCCTTGGGGAGTTTCTACGAGCAGTACTTC. Residues: CASSSLGSFYEQYF.

This chain joins TRBV6-5 and TRBJ2-1, with 9 bases lining up with TRBD1. The germline gives CDR1 MNHEY, CDR2 SVGAGI. The CDR3 runs to 15 residues. V trimming: 6 bases; J trimming: 3 bases; junction bases outside the gene matches: 6. The CDR3 sequence: CASSSGTGLYNEQFF. CDR3 nucleotides: TGTGCCAGCAGCTCCGGGACAGGGCTCTACAATGAGCAGTTCTTC.

This clone was seen a handful of times. The chain recombines TRBV13 with TRBJ2-7; TRBD2 might be the D (5 bases). Trimming removed 5 bases from V and 2 bases from J, with 13 bases in between. The germline V gene encodes CDR1 PRHDT and CDR2 FYEKMQ (reference sequence). The CDR3 consists of 14 residues. DNA for the CDR3: TGTGCCAGCAGCGGTAGCGTGGGTGCCTACGAGCAGTACTTC. Its protein product is CASSGSVGAYEQYF.

The gene calls are TRBV7-2 and TRBJ1-4; 9 nucleotides agree with TRBD1. The CDR3 is 15 residues long. CDR1 SGHTA and CDR2 FQGNSA come from the germline V gene. V shed 2 bases, J shed 6 bases, and the junction held 4 bases outside the gene matches. This chain's CDR3 is CASSLTGGADEKLFF. CDR3 coding DNA: TGTGCCAGCAGCTTAACAGGGGGCGCCGATGAAAAACTGTTTTTT. The whole variable domain, filled in from reference TRBV7-2 and TRBJ1-4, reads GAGVSQSPSNKVTEKGKDVELRCDPISGHTALYWYRQSLGQGLEFLIYFQGNSAPDKSGLPSDRFSAERTGGSVSTLTIQRTQQEDSAVYLCASSLTGGADEKLFFGSGTQLSVL.

This clone is categorized as medium-sized. CDR3 bases: TGTGCCAGCAGTTCCCCCCCAGGCGGGGGAATTGAGCAGTTCTTC. Its protein product is CASSSPPGGGIEQFF. This chain joins TRBV4-2 and TRBJ2-1, with 7 bases aligning to TRBD2. The CDR3 is 15 residues long. The germline V gene has CDR1 LGHNA and CDR2 YNFKEQ. J gave up 9 bases and V 6 bases, and 14 bases lay outside the gene matches.

The chain combines TRBV21-1 with TRBJ2-7; the table assigns TRBD2, which was not confirmed against the DNA. TRBV21-1 is a documented pseudogene. This CDR3 region has 17 residues. The chain's CDR3 is CASSKNPGLALLYEQYF. Here the CDR3 DNA reads TGTGCCAGCAGCAAAAATCCCGGACTAGCGCTGCTCTACGAGCAGTACTTC.

This clone was counted only a few times. The chain joins TRBV6-4 to TRBJ2-3, with 9 bases fitting TRBD2. The CDR3 length is 15 residues. After removal of 9 bases from V and 2 bases from J, the junction contained 9 bases not matched to a gene. Germline V gene data show CDR1 as MRHNA and CDR2 as SNTAGT. As DNA, the CDR3 is TGTGCCAGTAGGGCCGGGACTAGCCCCACAGATACGCAGTATTTT. Translating it yields CASRAGTSPTDTQYF.

The rearrangement joins TRBV4-3 to TRBJ2-7, with no clear D. Germline lookup yields CDR1 LGHNA and CDR2 YSLEER. This CDR3 comprises 14 residues. V was pared by 3 bases and J by 4 bases, with 13 bases between. The CDR3 DNA follows: TGCGCCAGCAGCCAGGTAACCGGTCTTTACGAGCAGTACTTC. Translating it yields CASSQVTGLYEQYF.

V usage is TRBV10-3 and J usage is TRBJ2-6; D call uncertain. With 0 bases removed from V and 2 bases from J, the gap between germline ends came to 11 bases. Germline-derived CDR1 and CDR2 are ENHRY and SYGVKD. The CDR3 length is 17 residues. CDR3 nucleotides: TGTGCCATCAGTGAGTCAACTGGGGTGACTGGGGCCAACGTCCTGACTTTC. Amino acids: CAISESTGVTGANVLTF.

V gene TRBV6-1 combines with J gene TRBJ1-2; D remains unclear. The CDR3 has 13 residues. In germline, CDR1 is MNHNS, CDR2 SASEGT. V was trimmed by 6 bases and J by 1 base, leaving 9 bases between them. This CDR3 reads CASRRTVNYGYTF. CDR3 in DNA: TGTGCCAGCAGAAGGACCGTTAACTATGGCTACACCTTC.

This chain joins TRBV11-2 and TRBJ1-2; D perhaps matches TRBD1 (5 bases). Germline assignment: CDR1 SGHAT and CDR2 FQNNGV. This CDR3 has 14 residues. The V gene lost 4 bases and the J gene lost 7 bases, with 16 bases spanning the gap. CDR3 sequence (DNA): TGTGCCAGCAGCTCGATTAGCAGGGAAGGTGGCTACACCTTC. It yields the protein CASSSISREGGYTF.

A few counts support this clone. The CDR3 spells CASSPTRAGSYEQYF. CDR3 DNA sequence: TGTGCCAGCAGTCCTACTCGAGCTGGATCCTACGAGCAGTACTTC. The chain uses TRBV28 and TRBJ2-7, with no clear D. Germline V lookup: CDR1 MDHEN, CDR2 SYDVKM. The CDR3 has 15 amino acids. The ends were cut back, 5 bases at V and 1 base at J, with 15 bases in the middle. The full variable domain, with the rest looked up from reference TRBV28 and TRBJ2-7, is DVKVTQSSRYLVKRTGEKVFLECVQDMDHENMFWYRQDPGLGLRLIYFSYDVKMKEKGDIPEGYSVSREKKERFSLILESASTNQTSMYLCASSPTRAGSYEQYFGPGTRLTVT.

This clone came up a few times. The V gene is TRBV2, the J gene TRBJ1-5; D gene uncertain. Trimming took 2 bases from V and 0 from J, leaving 5 bases between them. This CDR3 is built from 14 residues. Germline CDR1 SNHLY, CDR2 FYNNEI. In nucleotides, the CDR3 is TGTGCCAGCAGTGAATACATTAGCAATCAGCCCCAGCATTTT. This codes for CASSEYISNQPQHF.

This clone was seen more than once but under ten times. The chain recombines TRBV6-6 with TRBJ1-5; no definite D call. CDR1 and CDR2 (germline): MNHNY, SVGAGI (reference sequence). The CDR3 loop spans 12 amino acids. V gave up 6 bases and J gave up 7 bases, with 10 bases separating them. CDR3 nucleotide sequence: TGTGCCAGCAGCCCCGTAGGGCAGCCCCAGCATTTT. It specifies CASSPVGQPQHF.

The chain joins TRBV7-9 to TRBJ2-7; 11 nucleotides agree with TRBD1. This CDR3 has 15 amino acids. Germline CDR1 is SEHNR and CDR2 is FQNEAQ (reference sequence). The ends lost 5 bases at V and 2 bases at J; junction bases unmatched: 5. The CDR3 sequence is CASSAGDRGAYEQYF. The CDR3 nucleotides read TGTGCCAGCAGCGCGGGGGACAGGGGGGCCTACGAGCAGTACTTC. Based on the CDR3 plus reference TRBV7-9 and TRBJ2-7, the full variable domain is DTGVSQNPRHKITKRGQNVTFRCDPISEHNRLYWYRQTLGQGPEFLTYFQNEAQLEKSRLLSDRFSAERPKGSFSTLEIQRTEQGDSAMYLCASSAGDRGAYEQYFGPGTRLTVT.

The chain is built from TRBV7-2 and TRBJ1-1, with no clear D. V was shortened by 8 bases and J by 5 bases, with 12 bases between the two germline ends. Germline CDR1 reads SGHTA; CDR2 reads FQGNSA. The CDR3 contains 12 residues. CDR3 sequence: CASRWGRTEAFF. The CDR3, as DNA: TGTGCCAGCCGCTGGGGTAGGACTGAAGCTTTCTTT.

This clone came up a few times. The chain joins TRBV19 to TRBJ1-1; 9 positions match TRBD1. V shed 6 bases and J 6 bases; nucleotides not matched to a gene: 11. CDR3 length equals 15 residues. Germline CDR1 and CDR2: LNHDA and SQIVND (reference sequence). This chain's CDR3 is CASREQGAAVAEAFF. Here the CDR3 DNA reads TGTGCCAGTAGAGAACAGGGGGCGGCCGTAGCTGAAGCTTTCTTT.

The V call is TRBV6-6, the J call TRBJ2-7, with D tentatively TRBD2 (5 bases). V lost 5 bases, J lost 2 bases, and 13 bases lay in between. Germline-derived CDR1 and CDR2 are MNHNY and SVGAGI (reference sequence). There are 14 residues in the CDR3. CDR3 in amino acids: CASSHGVVAYEQYF. The CDR3 DNA sequence: TGTGCCAGCAGTCACGGGGTTGTGGCCTACGAGCAGTACTTC.

This clone has only a few counts. The V gene is TRBV6-1, the J gene TRBJ1-2, with D hard to call. CDR3 length: 11 residues. Trimming took off 6 bases at V and 8 bases at J, with 10 bases between the two ends. Germline V gene lookup returns CDR1 MNHNS and CDR2 SASEGT. CDR3 loop: CASRVAVGYTF. In nucleotides, the CDR3 is TGTGCCAGCAGAGTCGCCGTGGGCTACACCTTC.

The chain joins TRBV9 to TRBJ1-1; D uncertain. The V gene's germline CDR1 is SGDLS and CDR2 YYNGEE. The V end lost 4 bases, the J end lost 4 bases, and 14 bases lay between the germline ends. This CDR3 has 14 amino acids. The CDR3 protein is CASSLFTTPTEAFF. The CDR3 DNA reads TGTGCCAGCAGCCTCTTCACGACCCCCACTGAAGCTTTCTTT.

This clone was counted once. This rearrangement joins TRBV5-6 to TRBJ2-7; D gene unclear. Germline V gene lookup returns CDR1 SGHDT and CDR2 YYEEEE. CDR3 length: 15 amino acids. Trimming cost V 0 bases and J 4 bases, with 14 bases left between them. DNA of the CDR3: TGTGCCAGCAGCTTGGCGGCGATCCCCCTATACGAGCAGTACTTC. This translates into CASSLAAIPLYEQYF.

The genes are TRBV10-3 and TRBJ1-4; perhaps TRBD1 as D (6 bases). This CDR3 spans 13 amino acids. V lost 10 bases and J lost 0, with 9 bases in between. The germline V gene has CDR1 ENHRY and CDR2 SYGVKD. This CDR3 is CASRTATNEKLFF. The CDR3 nucleotides read TGTGCCAGTCGGACAGCAACTAATGAAAAACTGTTTTTT.

The chain has TRBV5-6 and TRBJ2-1; D uncertain. This CDR3 contains 15 residues. V dropped 6 bases and J dropped 5 bases, with 18 bases sitting between them. Germline lookup yields CDR1 SGHDT and CDR2 YYEEEE. The CDR3 region is CASTLLGYNHNEQFF. CDR3 nucleotides: TGTGCCAGCACCCTACTGGGATACAATCACAATGAGCAGTTCTTC.

V usage is TRBV7-3 and J usage is TRBJ1-5; TRBD1 agrees at 8 bases. Germline V gene data show CDR1 as SGHTA and CDR2 as FQGTGA. This CDR3 is built from 14 residues. V was clipped by 3 bases and J by 2 bases; unmatched bases: 0. In DNA form, the CDR3 reads TGTGCCAGCAGCTTGACAGGGGGCAATCAGCCCCAGCATTTT. It codes for CASSLTGGNQPQHF.

V is TRBV11-3 and J is TRBJ2-7; the D gene is possibly TRBD2 (6 bases). The CDR3 totals 14 residues. Germline CDR1 is SGHNT and CDR2 is YENEEA. The V and J ends lost 5 bases and 7 bases respectively, with 18 bases between them. The CDR3 DNA reads TGTGCCAGCAGCCCGATGGGAAAGGGGAGGGAGCAGTACTTC. This sequence encodes CASSPMGKGREQYF.

This chain uses TRBV5-1 with TRBJ2-5; D possibly corresponds to TRBD2 (6 bases). V was clipped by 0 bases and J by 1 base, with 22 bases between them. The germline gives CDR1 SGHRS, CDR2 YFSETQ. CDR3 length: 19 amino acids. The DNA for the CDR3 is TGCGCCAGCAGCTTGGCGGGCCCGGGCGGGGCATGGGGCCAAGAGACCCAGTACTTC. Its protein is CASSLAGPGGAWGQETQYF.